This T cell receptor (beta chain) was obtained from a study of a mutant IDH1 vaccine in newly diagnosed glioma. Time point: week 5, during vaccination. Every vaccination contained 300 ug of the mutant IDH1 20-mer peptide and was paired with topical imiquimod. Comments on this clone: As yet, its antigen is unknown.

The method was immunoSEQ multiplex PCR; TCRdb's version includes in-frame clones alone and lacks a portion of them. The sample records tens of thousands of clones, about 86% being singletons. The CDR3 length is 15 residues. The V end lost 3 bases, the J end lost 0 bases, and 9 bases lay between the germline ends. Germline-derived CDR1 and CDR2 are SNHLY and FYNNEI. This material consisted of PBMCs, taken from a glioma patient whose treatment included an IDH1 peptide vaccine. The rearrangement uses TRBV2 and TRBJ1-3; D uncertain. This clonotype was sampled from a woman aged 50 to 65 with glioma. The CDR3 DNA follows: TGTGCCAGCAGTGAGGGCGGACTCTCTGGAAACACCATATATTTT. Its translation is CASSEGGLSGNTIYF.